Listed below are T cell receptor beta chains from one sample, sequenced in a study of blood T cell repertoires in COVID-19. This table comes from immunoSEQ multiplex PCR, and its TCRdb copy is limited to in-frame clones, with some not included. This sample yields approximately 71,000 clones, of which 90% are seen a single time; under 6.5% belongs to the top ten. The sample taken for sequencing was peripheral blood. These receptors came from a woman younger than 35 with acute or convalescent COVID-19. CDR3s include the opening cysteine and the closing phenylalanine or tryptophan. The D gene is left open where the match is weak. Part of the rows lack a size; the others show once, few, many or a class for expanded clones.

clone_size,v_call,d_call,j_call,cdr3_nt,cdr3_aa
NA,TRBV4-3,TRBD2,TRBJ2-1,TGCGCCAGCAGCCCCCGACTAGCGGGAGGGTACAATGAGCAGTTCTTC,CASSPRLAGGYNEQFF
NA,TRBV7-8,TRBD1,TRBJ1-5,TGTGCCAGCAGCTTAGGAGGGGGCGGGTATAGCAATCAGCCCCAGCATTTT,CASSLGGGGYSNQPQHF
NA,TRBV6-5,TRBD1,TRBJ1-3,TGTGCCAGCGGTCCGACAGGGTCTGGAAACACCATATATTTT,CASGPTGSGNTIYF
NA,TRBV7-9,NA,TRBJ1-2,TGTGCCAGCAGCTTAGGCGCGGGTTTGGAAGATGGCTACACCTTC,CASSLGAGLEDGYTF
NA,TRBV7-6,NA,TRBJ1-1,TGTGCCAGCAGCTTAGGGGGTAGGAGGGGAGCTTTCTTT,CASSLGGRRGAFF
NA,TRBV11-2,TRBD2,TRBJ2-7,TGTGCCAGCGGACTAGCGGGCGTCCCTGGTAGGTTC,CASGLAGVPGRF
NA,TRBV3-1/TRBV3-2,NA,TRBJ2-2,TGTGCCAGCAGGCCCGAGACGAAGACGGCGGGCGGGGAGCTGTTTTTT,CASRPETKTAGGELFF
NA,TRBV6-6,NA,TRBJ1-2,TGTGCCAGCAGTTACCGGGACAAGCCGTATGGCTACACCTTC,CASSYRDKPYGYTF
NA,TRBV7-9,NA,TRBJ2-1,TGTGCCAGCAGCTTAAGGTTTGCGGCAAGCTCCTACAATGAGCAGTTCTTC,CASSLRFAASSYNEQFF
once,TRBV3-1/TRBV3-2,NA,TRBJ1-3,TGTGCCAGCAGCCAAGTCTCAGGATCTGGAAACACCATATATTTT,CASSQVSGSGNTIYF
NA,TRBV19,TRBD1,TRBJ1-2,TGTGCCAGTAGTATAGATCGGGGACAGCATGGCTACACCTTC,CASSIDRGQHGYTF
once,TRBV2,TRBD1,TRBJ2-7,TGTGCCAGCAGTGAATTTTCAGGGGGCTTTGGCGAGCAGTACTTC,CASSEFSGGFGEQYF
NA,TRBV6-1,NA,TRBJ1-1,TGTGCCAGCAGTGAAGGGTACAGGATGAACACTGAAGCTTTCTTT,CASSEGYRMNTEAFF
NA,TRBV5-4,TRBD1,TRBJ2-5,TGTGCCAGCAGCGGGGGACAGGGGGCAATGGAGACCCAGTACTTC,CASSGGQGAMETQYF
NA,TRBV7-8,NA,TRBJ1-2,TGTGCCAGCAGCTTAGATAGGACAGAGGGCTACACCTTC,CASSLDRTEGYTF
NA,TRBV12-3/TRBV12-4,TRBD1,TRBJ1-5,TGTGCCAGCAGCTACGACAGGGACAAGCCCCAGCATTTT,CASSYDRDKPQHF
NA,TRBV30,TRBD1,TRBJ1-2,TGTGCCTCTCCGGACAGGGGATACGGCTACACCTTC,CASPDRGYGYTF
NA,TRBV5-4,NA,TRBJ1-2,TGTGCCAGCAGCCCCGACAGTAACTATGGCTACACCTTC,CASSPDSNYGYTF
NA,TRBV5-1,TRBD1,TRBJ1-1,TGCGCCAGCAGACAGGGGGCACGAACTGAAGCTTTCTTT,CASRQGARTEAFF